This entry lists 27 T cell receptor beta chains sequenced from one sample in a study of control samples from healthy donors and cancer patients. The repertoire was sequenced with immunoSEQ multiplex PCR; TCRdb's copy has only in-frame clones and lacks some. In the table there are some 410,000 clones, around 90% of which are singletons. The sequenced material came from PBMCs. These receptors came from a middle-aged man with head and neck cancer.

The V gene is TRBV19, the J gene TRBJ2-2; TRBD2 agrees at 10 bases. This CDR3 region has 15 residues. Germline lookup yields CDR1 LNHDA and CDR2 SQIVND (reference sequence). J was trimmed by 5 bases and V by 3 bases; bases with no gene match: 3. This chain's CDR3 is CASSILAGATGELFF. The CDR3 DNA follows: TGTGCCAGTAGTATTCTAGCGGGAGCGACCGGGGAGCTGTTTTTT.

This chain uses TRBV4-1 with TRBJ2-3; D is undetermined. The CDR3 runs 15 residues. Trimming shortened V by 6 bases and J by 0 bases, and 13 bases separated the two germline ends. The V gene's germline CDR1 is MGHRA and CDR2 YSYEKL. The CDR3 nucleotides read TGCGCCAGCAGGCGTCTGGGCCTTAGCACAGATACGCAGTATTTT. Translated, it gives CASRRLGLSTDTQYF.

V and J are TRBV6-5 and TRBJ1-5, with a weak D call TRBD1 (6 bases). V dropped 6 bases and J dropped 5 bases, with 14 bases sitting between them. The CDR3 loop spans 14 amino acids. Germline V lookup: CDR1 MNHEY, CDR2 SVGAGI. Written as DNA, the CDR3 is TGTGCCAGCAGCCCCCGAAGGGGGGATCAGCCCCAGCATTTT. Amino acids: CASSPRRGDQPQHF.

V and J are TRBV7-8 and TRBJ1-5; D uncertain. Germline CDR1 reads SGHVS; CDR2 reads FQNEAQ. Trimming removed 1 base at V and 7 bases at J, with 11 bases between. The CDR3 is 14 amino acids. CDR3 nucleotide sequence: TGTGCCAGCAGCTTAGGTTCCGCGGGGCAGCCCCAGCATTTT. Translation: CASSLGSAGQPQHF.

The CDR3 protein is CAIGQGQPQHF. CDR3 DNA: TGTGCCATCGGCCAGGGTCAGCCCCAGCATTTT. The rearrangement joins TRBV10-3 to TRBJ1-5; TRBD1 is a possible D gene (5 bases). This CDR3 spans 11 amino acids. Trimming left V 8 bases short and J 6 bases short, with 8 bases between. Germline-derived CDR1 and CDR2 are ENHRY and SYGVKD.

This sequence joins TRBV30 and TRBJ2-7; D remains unclear. The CDR3 length is 12 residues. The V and J ends lost 2 bases and 5 bases respectively, with 10 bases between them. Germline V CDR1 and CDR2: GTSNPN, SVGIG (reference sequence). As DNA, the CDR3 is TGTGCCTGGAGTCCCAGGCGTGACGAGCAGTACTTC. Translated: CAWSPRRDEQYF.

V usage is TRBV11-2 and J usage is TRBJ2-3; possibly TRBD1 or TRBD2 for D (5 bases each). Germline V lookup: CDR1 SGHAT, CDR2 FQNNGV. Trimming cost V 1 base and J 4 bases, with 18 bases left between them. The CDR3 is 17 amino acids. CDR3 bases: TGTGCCAGCAGCTTAGTGGGGACCGCTAGCAAGGCAGATACGCAGTATTTT. Translation: CASSLVGTASKADTQYF.

This chain uses TRBV6-5 with TRBJ1-2; the match to TRBD1 covers 8 bases. Trimming took 6 bases from V and 4 from J; bases not matched to a gene: 10. Germline V gene data show CDR1 as MNHEY and CDR2 as SVGAGI. The CDR3 is 15 residues long. The CDR3 reads CASRRDRGPGYGYTF. The CDR3 nucleotides are TGTGCCAGCAGGCGCGACAGGGGTCCGGGCTATGGCTACACCTTC.

The chain employs TRBV6-8 and TRBJ2-7; 9 bases fit TRBD1. The trim removed 9 bases at V and 3 bases at J, leaving 3 bases unmatched. The CDR3 loop spans 12 amino acids. Germline V gene sequence: CDR1 MNHGY, CDR2 SAAAGT. The CDR3 region is CARGTGLYEQYF. The DNA of the CDR3 is TGTGCCAGAGGGACAGGGCTCTACGAGCAGTACTTC.

CDR3 nucleotides: TGTGCCAGCAGCTTGTACCGAACAGGGGGCAAGGAGACCCAGTACTTC. Residues: CASSLYRTGGKETQYF. The rearrangement uses TRBV5-4 and TRBJ2-5; TRBD1 agrees at 9 bases. The CDR3 is made up of 16 amino acids. Germline trimming cut 1 base from V and 5 bases from J; bases unmatched to any gene: 9. Germline CDR1 and CDR2: SGHNT and YYREEE (reference sequence).

V gene TRBV4-1 combines with J gene TRBJ2-1; 8 bases agree with TRBD2. Unmatched junction bases numbered 2, after V lost 4 bases and J lost 0 bases. This CDR3 spans 15 amino acids. Looked up from germline, CDR1 is MGHRA and CDR2 is YSYEKL. Written as DNA, the CDR3 is TGCGCCAGCAGCCTTAGCGGGATCTCCTACAATGAGCAGTTCTTC. Protein sequence: CASSLSGISYNEQFF.

The V gene is TRBV27, the J gene TRBJ2-3; D gene uncertain. The CDR3 loop spans 16 amino acids. Deletions cut 3 bases from V and 2 bases from J, with 15 bases between. Germline lookup yields CDR1 MNHEY and CDR2 SMNVEV (reference sequence). DNA for the CDR3: TGTGCCAGCAGTTTCGTGGGTAATTGGGTCACAGATACGCAGTATTTT. Encoded protein: CASSFVGNWVTDTQYF.

The V gene is TRBV10-1, the J gene TRBJ2-7, with 7 bases that match TRBD1. Germline CDR1 WNHNN, CDR2 SYGVQD (reference sequence). This CDR3 region has 14 residues. After removal of 5 bases from V and 2 bases from J, the junction contained 6 bases not matched to a gene. The CDR3 DNA reads TGCGCCAGCAGTCGAACGGGACAGACCTACGAGCAGTACTTC. Protein: CASSRTGQTYEQYF.

This chain uses TRBV9 with TRBJ2-2, with TRBD1 matching over 8 bases. This CDR3 has 16 residues. After removal of 3 bases from V and 5 bases from J, the junction contained 9 bases not matched to a gene. In germline, CDR1 is SGDLS, CDR2 YYNGEE. Here the CDR3 DNA reads TGTGCCAGCAGCGCAGGACAGGGAGCGGTGACCGGGGAGCTGTTTTTT. It yields the protein CASSAGQGAVTGELFF.

CDR3 DNA: TGTGCCAGCGCAACGGACAGGGAATACGAGCAGTACTTC. This codes for CASATDREYEQYF. V and J are TRBV18 and TRBJ2-7; 8 positions agree with TRBD1. CDR1 is KGHSH and CDR2 is LQKENI in the germline V gene. The CDR3 sequence is 13 residues long. Germline trimming cut 8 bases from V and 4 bases from J; bases unmatched to any gene: 7.

The V call is TRBV19, the J call TRBJ1-5; D gene ambiguous. V lost 1 base to trimming and J lost 5 bases, with 6 bases between them. Germline V lookup: CDR1 LNHDA, CDR2 SQIVND (reference sequence). This CDR3 has 13 residues. CDR3 DNA sequence: TGTGCCAGTAGTATAGGTGTCTATCAGCCCCAGCATTTT. Translation: CASSIGVYQPQHF.

The rearrangement uses TRBV5-4 and TRBJ2-1; 9 bases are shared with TRBD1. Germline V gives CDR1 SGHNT, CDR2 YYREEE (reference sequence). This CDR3 comprises 15 residues. The J segment lost 2 bases and the V segment lost 4 bases, leaving 4 bases of the junction unmatched. The CDR3 bases are TGTGCCAGCAGCCAGGACAGGGGAGCCTACAATGAGCAGTTCTTC. Amino acid sequence: CASSQDRGAYNEQFF.

V and J are TRBV29-1 and TRBJ2-1; D assignment may be TRBD1 or TRBD2 (5 bases each). The V end lost 6 bases, the J end lost 7 bases, and 19 bases lay between the germline ends. CDR1 is SQVTM, CDR2 ANQGSEA, per germline. CDR3 length: 14 residues. The CDR3 DNA sequence: TGCAGCGTAGTCGACTGGGGCTCGGGGAATGAGCAGTTCTTC. Residues: CSVVDWGSGNEQFF.

The chain recombines TRBV10-3 with TRBJ1-6; 9 nucleotides align to TRBD1. The CDR3 extends over 17 amino acids. Germline V CDR1 and CDR2: ENHRY, SYGVKD. Losses at the gene ends were 10 bases for V and 9 bases for J; bases not matched to a gene: 19. This CDR3 reads CATTSGQGQIGASPLHF. CDR3 nucleotides: TGTGCCACCACCTCGGGACAGGGCCAGATTGGGGCTTCACCCCTCCACTTT.

The rearrangement joins TRBV10-3 to TRBJ2-7, with a tentative D call TRBD1 (6 bases). The CDR3 has 14 amino acids. CDR1 is ENHRY and CDR2 is SYGVKD in the germline V gene. With 6 bases removed from V and 0 bases from J, the gap between germline ends came to 12 bases. The CDR3 DNA sequence: TGTGCCATCAGCCCGGGACAAAACTCCTACGAGCAGTACTTC. Protein sequence: CAISPGQNSYEQYF.

The CDR3 spells CASSLTGNQPQHF. CDR3 coding DNA: TGTGCCAGCAGCTTGACAGGGAATCAGCCCCAGCATTTT. V gene TRBV11-2 combines with J gene TRBJ1-5; 7 bases match TRBD1. The CDR3 has 13 residues. CDR1 is SGHAT, CDR2 FQNNGV, per germline. J gave up 4 bases and V 3 bases, and 0 bases lay outside the gene matches. Combining the CDR3 with reference TRBV11-2 and TRBJ1-5 gives the whole variable domain EAGVAQSPRYKIIEKRQSVAFWCNPISGHATLYWYQQILGQGPKLLIQFQNNGVVDDSQLPKDRFSAERLKGVDSTLKIQPAKLEDSAVYLCASSLTGNQPQHFGDGTRLSIL.

The chain couples TRBV18 to TRBJ1-4; D possibly corresponds to TRBD1 (6 bases). Germline-derived CDR1 and CDR2 are KGHSH and LQKENI. The CDR3 sequence is 15 residues long. Between the trimmed V and J ends, which lost 3 bases and 6 bases, there was a span of 14 bases. The chain's CDR3 is CASSPNTGTYEKLFF. CDR3 bases: TGTGCCAGCTCACCGAATACAGGGACCTATGAAAAACTGTTTTTT.

CDR3 region: CAISESTSSGREGEQFF. The CDR3 DNA follows: TGTGCCATCAGTGAGTCGACGTCTAGCGGGAGGGAAGGTGAGCAGTTCTTC. V usage is TRBV10-3 and J usage is TRBJ2-1, with 12 positions matching TRBD2. The length of the CDR3 is 17 residues. CDR1 and CDR2 from the germline V gene are ENHRY and SYGVKD. Germline trimming cut 0 bases from V and 9 bases from J; bases unmatched to any gene: 9.

The genes are TRBV29-1 and TRBJ2-7, with unresolved D. The CDR3 is 11 amino acids. The V end lost 6 bases, the J end lost 2 bases, and 8 bases lay between the germline ends. CDR1 SQVTM and CDR2 ANQGSEA come from the germline V gene. CDR3: CSVRMAYEQYF. The CDR3 bases are TGCAGCGTACGGATGGCCTACGAGCAGTACTTC.

This clone has only a few counts. The chain couples TRBV5-5 to TRBJ1-1; 9 bases map to TRBD1. Unmatched junction bases numbered 8, after V lost 4 bases and J lost 1 base. The CDR3 has 16 amino acids. CDR1 and CDR2 from the germline V gene are SGHKS and YYEKEE (reference sequence). CDR3: CASSPGTGRGNTEAFF. CDR3 in DNA: TGTGCCAGCAGCCCCGGGACAGGGAGAGGGAACACTGAAGCTTTCTTT.

This clone was found a few times. The chain is built from TRBV7-3 and TRBJ2-7, with D hard to call. CDR3 length: 15 residues. Germline CDR1 is SGHTA and CDR2 is FQGTGA. V dropped 5 bases and J dropped 0 bases, with 14 bases sitting between them. The CDR3 sequence: CASSAGVGPSYEQYF. CDR3 nucleotide sequence: TGTGCCAGCAGCGCCGGAGTAGGACCCTCCTACGAGCAGTACTTC.

This clone has only a few counts. The rearrangement joins TRBV7-9 to TRBJ1-1, with TRBD1 as a possible D gene (6 bases). Looked up from germline, CDR1 is SEHNR and CDR2 is FQNEAQ (reference sequence). The CDR3 loop spans 14 amino acids. The V end was cut by 4 bases, the J end by 4 bases, with 13 bases between. CDR3 sequence reads: CASSWGDTITEAFF. The CDR3 DNA follows: TGTGCCAGCAGCTGGGGGGACACCATCACTGAAGCTTTCTTT.